The sequence of this T cell receptor (beta chain) was determined in a study of human T cells and chemical hapten exposure. Time point here: patch test 2, 6 weeks after DPC sensitization. The treatment: therapeutic diphenylcyclopropenone sensitization with weekly scalp DPC. Donors were 18 to 70-year-old alopecia patients suitable for DPC. This CDR3 comprises 17 residues. V trimming: 4 bases; J trimming: 2 bases; junction bases outside the gene matches: 12. CDR1 is LGHDT, CDR2 YNNKEL, per germline (reference sequence). Individual cDNA molecules in this library carried unique molecular identifiers. TCRdb used MiXCR to reprocess the RACE reads, holding one entry per CDR3 protein. Of over 60,000 distinct CDR3 sequences listed, about a tenth are singletons.

The chain employs TRBV3-1 and TRBJ2-7, with 9 bases lining up with TRBD1. The TCR originated in a woman aged 45-60 years with alopecia areata. Some clones in this sample may be carry-over from other donors' samples. This specimen was whole blood, taken in connection with sensitization to the hapten diphenylcyclopropenone (DPC). CDR3 protein: CASSPGTGPSPTYEQYF. CDR3 bases: TGTGCCAGCAGCCCCGGGACAGGGCCCTCTCCTACCTACGAGCAGTACTTC.